The sequence of this T cell receptor beta chain was determined in a study of response to subunit inactivated influenza vaccine. Broader study findings: With each seasonal influenza vaccination, the authors suggested, few new T cells are recruited.

This clonotype occurred many times. What it binds is not known. TCRdb re-called the RT-PCR reads with MiXCR, one entry per CDR3 protein. The table has 710,000 or so distinct CDR3 sequences, 15% to 19% seen once. Trimming removed 3 bases at V and 7 bases at J, with 7 bases between. This CDR3 region has 12 residues. This TCR was sampled from a man in his forties or fifties who received an inactivated influenza vaccine. This specimen consisted of PBMCs from blood, obtained 11 to 12 days after vaccination. The rearrangement links TRBV12-3 or TRBV12-4 to TRBJ1-5; D uncertain. CDR3 in DNA: TGTGCCAGCAGTTTTCCTCCCCAGCCCCAGCATTTT. This codes for CASSFPPQPQHF.